One and the same sample provided the 30 T cell receptor beta chains below, sequenced in a study of T cell repertoires in cytomegalovirus infection. TCRdb fed the reads into MiXCR, producing one record per CDR3 protein. The table lists fewer than 350,000 distinct CDR3 sequences, over 7.5% of them singletons, with around 4.1% in the top ten. The material sequenced was PBMCs. Receptors were obtained from a human donor in good health (CMV status not recorded). Some clones in this sample may be carry-over from other donors' samples.

The chain combines TRBV12-3 or TRBV12-4 with TRBJ1-6, with a tentative D call TRBD1 (5 bases). The V end was cut by 4 bases, the J end by 13 bases, with 17 bases between. The CDR3 contains 14 residues. DNA for the CDR3: TGTGCCAGCAGTTCATCAGGGACCAACGGGCCCCTCCACTTT. It encodes CASSSSGTNGPLHF.

In this sample, this clonotype turned up many times. This sequence joins TRBV10-2 and TRBJ2-1, with no clear D. In germline, CDR1 is WSHSY, CDR2 SAAADI. The V end lost 1 base, the J end lost 4 bases, and 11 bases lay between the germline ends. CDR3 length: 15 amino acids. The CDR3 region has the DNA TGCGCCAGCAGTGAGTACGCGAGTTTTTACAATGAGCAGTTCTTC. Translating it yields CASSEYASFYNEQFF.

The chain has TRBV9 and TRBJ1-3; tentatively, D is TRBD1 (5 bases). The germline V gene has CDR1 SGDLS and CDR2 YYNGEE. Between the trimmed V and J ends, which lost 7 bases and 0 bases, there was a span of 11 bases. The length of the CDR3 is 14 residues. CDR3 sequence reads: CASGGAGSGNTIYF. The CDR3 DNA is TGTGCCAGCGGCGGGGCAGGCTCTGGAAACACCATATATTTT.

Details on this clonotype: A much larger clonotype is one base distant, so this may be a read error. The rearrangement links TRBV7-2 to TRBJ1-1; D gene uncertain. CDR3 size: 12 residues. Per the germline V gene, CDR1 is SGHTA and CDR2 is FQGNSA. CDR3 in amino acids: CVSSHSSGEAFF. CDR3 sequence (DNA): TGTGTCAGCAGCCACAGCTCGGGTGAAGCTTTCTTT.

This clonotype was detected many times. V and J are TRBV7-2 and TRBJ1-6; tentative D call: TRBD1 (6 bases). This CDR3 comprises 15 residues. Germline loops: CDR1 SGHTA, CDR2 FQGNSA. The V and J ends lost 3 bases and 4 bases respectively, with 10 bases between them. As DNA, the CDR3 is TGTGCCAGCAGCTTCAGGGACACTTATAATTCACCCCTCCACTTT. This encodes CASSFRDTYNSPLHF.

This chain connects TRBV28 to TRBJ2-7, with 9 bases lining up with TRBD2. Germline V gene sequence: CDR1 MDHEN, CDR2 SYDVKM. Losses at the gene ends were 4 bases for V and 4 bases for J; bases not matched to a gene: 5. This CDR3 has 14 amino acids. This CDR3 is CASSYNSGRYEQYF. The CDR3 DNA reads as TGTGCCAGCAGTTACAATAGCGGGAGATACGAGCAGTACTTC.

CDR3 protein: CASSPGQGEYEQYF. CDR3 sequence (DNA): TGTGCCAGCAGCCCCGGACAGGGGGAATACGAGCAGTACTTC. The V gene is TRBV5-3, the J gene TRBJ2-7; 10 bases fit TRBD1. TRBV5-3 is filed as an ORF, its function uncertain. Germline trimming cut 8 bases from V and 4 bases from J; bases unmatched to any gene: 9. This CDR3 is 14 amino acids long.

Only a few counts were recorded for this clonotype. The CDR3 nucleotides are TGTGCCAGCAGTCTCTTCTCCGAGCAGTACTTC. This gives the protein CASSLFSEQYF. The chain combines TRBV28 with TRBJ2-7; no clear D gene. This CDR3 is built from 11 residues. Trimming left V 5 bases short and J 6 bases short, with 8 bases between. Per germline, CDR1 MDHEN and CDR2 SYDVKM.

The rearrangement links TRBV7-9 to TRBJ1-5; 7 positions agree with TRBD1. The CDR3 is 16 amino acids. Trimming cost V 4 bases and J 1 base; bases outside gene matches: 7. CDR1 and CDR2 from the germline V gene are SEHNR and FQNEAQ (reference sequence). The CDR3 spells CASSSHRGPSNQPQHF. In nucleotides, the CDR3 is TGTGCCAGCAGCTCGCACAGGGGCCCCAGCAATCAGCCCCAGCATTTT.

This clonotype showed up many times. This sequence joins TRBV9 and TRBJ2-1; weak D call: TRBD2 (5 bases). The CDR3 is 17 amino acids. Looked up from germline, CDR1 is SGDLS and CDR2 is YYNGEE. V dropped 0 bases and J dropped 0 bases, with 13 bases sitting between them. CDR3 in amino acids: CASSVGEGPFSYNEQFF. For the CDR3, the DNA is TGTGCCAGCAGCGTAGGTGAGGGTCCTTTCTCCTACAATGAGCAGTTCTTC.

This clonotype has ten or more counts. This chain uses TRBV7-3 with TRBJ2-3, with no clear D. The CDR3 runs to 12 residues. Germline V gives CDR1 SGHTA, CDR2 FQGTGA. The V end lost 3 bases, the J end lost 6 bases, and 7 bases lay between the germline ends. The chain's CDR3 is CASSFVTDTQYF. DNA of the CDR3: TGTGCCAGCAGCTTTGTGACGGATACGCAGTATTTT.

There are many counts of this clonotype. The chain joins TRBV29-1 to TRBJ2-1; D may match TRBD1 or TRBD2 (5 bases each). CDR1 SQVTM and CDR2 ANQGSEA come from the germline V gene. V was clipped by 4 bases and J by 1 base, with 14 bases between them. The CDR3 sequence is 15 residues long. The CDR3 DNA follows: TGCAGCGTTGCCCGCCGGGACGGGTCCTACAATGAGCAGTTCTTC. This translates into CSVARRDGSYNEQFF.

The CDR3 sequence is CASSLKLAGEETQYF. The CDR3 coding sequence is TGTGCCAGCAGCTTAAAACTAGCGGGAGAAGAGACCCAGTACTTC. The rearrangement uses TRBV7-8 and TRBJ2-5, with 11 bases matching TRBD2. Trimming cost V 2 bases and J 3 bases; bases outside gene matches: 2. The CDR3 loop spans 15 amino acids. Germline CDR1 is SGHVS and CDR2 is FQNEAQ. Full variable domain (missing parts from reference TRBV7-8 and TRBJ2-5): GAGVSQSPRYKVAKRGQDVALRCDPISGHVSLFWYQQALGQGPEFLTYFQNEAQLDKSGLPSDRFFAERPEGSVSTLKIQRTQQEDSAVYLCASSLKLAGEETQYFGPGTRLLVL.

The CDR3 protein is CASGRGESRTPLHF. The CDR3 nucleotides are TGCGCCAGCGGGCGAGGGGAAAGCAGGACACCCCTCCACTTT. The chain recombines TRBV4-1 with TRBJ1-6; D is possibly TRBD1 (5 bases). V was clipped by 8 bases and J by 11 bases, with 19 bases between them. The CDR3 contains 14 residues. From germline, CDR1 is MGHRA and CDR2 YSYEKL.

This clonotype has more than one count but fewer than ten. The gene calls are TRBV4-1 and TRBJ1-5, with 8 bases matching TRBD1. The CDR3 runs to 13 residues. CDR1 is MGHRA, CDR2 YSYEKL, per germline. V shed 3 bases, J shed 7 bases, and the junction held 2 bases outside the gene matches. CDR3 sequence: CASSQTGEQPQHF. In DNA, the CDR3 is TGCGCCAGCAGCCAGACAGGGGAACAGCCCCAGCATTTT.

This clonotype was detected a few times. The V and J genes are TRBV24-1 and TRBJ2-4; D not certain. Germline V gives CDR1 KGHDR, CDR2 SFDVKD. V dropped 5 bases and J dropped 0 bases, with 7 bases sitting between them. This CDR3 region has 14 residues. CDR3 nucleotides: TGTGCCACCAGTGGAATATTAGCCAAAAACATTCAGTACTTC. It encodes CATSGILAKNIQYF.

V gene TRBV6-6 combines with J gene TRBJ1-6; TRBD1 matches at 8 bases. Per germline, CDR1 MNHNY and CDR2 SVGAGI (reference sequence). Trimming took 7 bases from V and 14 from J; bases not matched to a gene: 10. There are 13 residues in the CDR3. The CDR3 here is CASIATGVLSLHF. CDR3 nucleotide sequence: TGTGCCAGCATTGCGACAGGGGTTTTATCCCTCCACTTT.

The V call is TRBV19, the J call TRBJ1-2; TRBD1 agrees at 9 bases. Trimming at V came to 10 bases and at J to 4 bases, leaving 10 bases not matched to a gene. Per germline, CDR1 LNHDA and CDR2 SQIVND (reference sequence). This CDR3 contains 14 residues. In DNA, the CDR3 is TGTGCCACCTCGGACAGGGGTCGTCTCTATGGCTACACCTTC. This gives the protein CATSDRGRLYGYTF. Drawing the rest from reference TRBV19 and TRBJ1-2, the complete variable domain is DGGITQSPKYLFRKEGQNVTLSCEQNLNHDAMYWYRQDPGQGLRLIYYSQIVNDFQKGDIAEGYSVSREKKESFPLTVTSAQKNPTAFYLCATSDRGRLYGYTFGSGTRLTVV.

The rearrangement joins TRBV10-1 to TRBJ2-3, with 8 nucleotides matching TRBD2. With 9 bases clipped from V and 5 bases from J, the junction kept 10 bases outside the gene matches. The CDR3 has 14 amino acids. Looked up from germline, CDR1 is WNHNN and CDR2 is SYGVQD (reference sequence). This chain's CDR3 is CASRPGGPKDTQYF. The CDR3 DNA is TGCGCCAGTCGTCCGGGAGGGCCGAAAGATACGCAGTATTTT.

This clonotype has just a few counts. The rearrangement links TRBV20-1 to TRBJ2-3; 8 bases are shared with TRBD2. V was pared by 0 bases and J by 2 bases, with 7 bases of the junction left unmatched. This CDR3 comprises 16 residues. CDR1 DFQATT and CDR2 SNEGSKA come from the germline V gene (reference sequence). Written as DNA, the CDR3 is TGCAGTGCTAGAGAGGCGGGGGGTTGGAACACAGATACGCAGTATTTT. Translation gives CSAREAGGWNTDTQYF.

This clonotype was observed many times. The V gene is TRBV7-8, the J gene TRBJ2-7; TRBD2 agrees at 15 bases. CDR1 is SGHVS and CDR2 is FQNEAQ in the germline V gene. J lost 0 bases, V lost 3 bases, and 12 bases had no gene match. There are 20 residues in the CDR3. CDR3 nucleotides: TGTGCCAGCAGCTTCCCCGGGACTAGCGGGAGGACGCTACACTCCTACGAGCAGTACTTC. Its protein product is CASSFPGTSGRTLHSYEQYF. The full variable domain, rest sourced from reference TRBV7-8 and TRBJ2-7, is GAGVSQSPRYKVAKRGQDVALRCDPISGHVSLFWYQQALGQGPEFLTYFQNEAQLDKSGLPSDRFFAERPEGSVSTLKIQRTQQEDSAVYLCASSFPGTSGRTLHSYEQYFGPGTRLTVT.

This clonotype was observed many times. The chain uses TRBV6-1 and TRBJ2-1; D possibly corresponds to TRBD2 (6 bases). V gave up 5 bases and J gave up 3 bases, with 17 bases separating them. Germline V gives CDR1 MNHNS, CDR2 SASEGT. The CDR3 has 16 amino acids. Written as DNA, the CDR3 is TGTGCCAGCAGTTCGCCCCTGGGGGGTCTCTACAATGAGCAGTTCTTC. This translates into CASSSPLGGLYNEQFF.

This clonotype was detected only a few times. The chain carries TRBV12-3 or TRBV12-4 and TRBJ2-7; 10 bases map to TRBD2. J gave up 3 bases and V 2 bases, and 10 bases lay outside the gene matches. CDR3 size: 17 residues. In nucleotides, the CDR3 is TGTGCCAGCAGTTTAAAACTAGCGGGATGGTCTAACTACGAGCAGTACTTC. Amino acid sequence: CASSLKLAGWSNYEQYF.

Many counts were recorded for this clonotype. The J gene is TRBJ2-3, the V gene TRBV6-5; 8 nucleotides match TRBD2. V shed 1 base and J 6 bases; nucleotides not matched to a gene: 3. CDR1 and CDR2 (germline): MNHEY, SVGAGI. The CDR3 consists of 14 residues. The DNA of the CDR3 is TGTGCCAGCAGTTACTTACGGGGGGGCGATACGCAGTATTTT. It yields the protein CASSYLRGGDTQYF.

The chain links TRBV7-2 to TRBJ1-3, with D unclear. The CDR3 consists of 17 residues. CDR1 and CDR2 (germline): SGHTA, FQGNSA. V lost 5 bases to trimming and J lost 0 bases, with 17 bases between them. Here the CDR3 DNA reads TGTGCCAGCAGCGCCCAGGTATCGGGAACCTCTGGAAACACCATATATTTT. Amino acid sequence: CASSAQVSGTSGNTIYF.

The V and J genes are TRBV6-6 and TRBJ2-7; 9 nucleotides agree with TRBD1. The ends lost 8 bases at V and 1 base at J; junction bases unmatched: 12. Germline CDR1 reads MNHNY; CDR2 reads SVGAGI (reference sequence). CDR3 length: 16 residues. The CDR3 nucleotides read TGTGCCAGCGGGAGAAACCGGGACAGGGAGTCCTACGAGCAGTACTTC. The encoded protein is CASGRNRDRESYEQYF.

The rearrangement joins TRBV7-9 to TRBJ2-7, with 7 bases identical to TRBD1. V lost 4 bases and J lost 3; bases outside the gene matches: 9. This CDR3 comprises 15 residues. The V gene's germline CDR1 is SEHNR and CDR2 FQNEAQ (reference sequence). The CDR3 spells CASSSWDSRFYEQYF. CDR3 DNA: TGTGCCAGCAGCTCCTGGGACAGCCGATTCTACGAGCAGTACTTC.

At least ten counts were recorded for this clonotype. The chain carries TRBV28 and TRBJ1-1; TRBD1 matches at 7 bases. The V gene end was trimmed by 8 bases and the J gene end by 0 bases; junction bases not matched to a gene: 21. CDR3 size: 19 residues. In germline, CDR1 is MDHEN, CDR2 SYDVKM. Written as DNA, the CDR3 is TGTGCCAGCGCCAAAGGGCGAGATTATAGGGACAGTTTGAACACTGAAGCTTTCTTT. As protein: CASAKGRDYRDSLNTEAFF.

This clonotype has more than one count but fewer than ten. This sequence may be a read error, since a much larger clone differs from it by one base. The chain uses TRBV6-1 and TRBJ1-2, with 8 bases identical to TRBD1. The CDR3 spans 14 residues. The trim removed 6 bases at V and 0 bases at J, leaving 3 bases unmatched. CDR1 and CDR2 (germline): MNHNS, SASEGT. CDR3 in DNA: TGTGCCAGCAGCGGGACAGGTCCTAACTATGGCTACACCTTC. Its translation: CASSGTGPNYGYTF.

This clonotype was detected a few times. V gene TRBV20-1 combines with J gene TRBJ2-1, with D uncertain. Germline CDR1 is DFQATT and CDR2 is SNEGSKA (reference sequence). CDR3 length: 11 amino acids. V lost 6 bases and J 9 bases, leaving 12 bases between the germline ends. The CDR3 region is CSAESTVEQFF. In DNA, the CDR3 is TGCAGTGCAGAGTCCACTGTTGAGCAGTTCTTC.